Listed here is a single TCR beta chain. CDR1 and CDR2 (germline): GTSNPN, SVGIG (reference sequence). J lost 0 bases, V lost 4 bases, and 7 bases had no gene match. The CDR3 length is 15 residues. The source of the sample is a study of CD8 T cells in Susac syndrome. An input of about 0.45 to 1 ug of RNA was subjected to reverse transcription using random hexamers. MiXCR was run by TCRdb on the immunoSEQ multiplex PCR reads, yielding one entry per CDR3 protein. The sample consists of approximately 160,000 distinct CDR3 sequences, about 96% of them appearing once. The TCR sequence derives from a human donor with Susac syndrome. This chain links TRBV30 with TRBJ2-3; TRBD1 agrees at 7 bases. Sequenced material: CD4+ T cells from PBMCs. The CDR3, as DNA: TGTGCCTGGACCCGGGACAGAACTAGCACAGATACGCAGTATTTT. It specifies CAWTRDRTSTDTQYF.